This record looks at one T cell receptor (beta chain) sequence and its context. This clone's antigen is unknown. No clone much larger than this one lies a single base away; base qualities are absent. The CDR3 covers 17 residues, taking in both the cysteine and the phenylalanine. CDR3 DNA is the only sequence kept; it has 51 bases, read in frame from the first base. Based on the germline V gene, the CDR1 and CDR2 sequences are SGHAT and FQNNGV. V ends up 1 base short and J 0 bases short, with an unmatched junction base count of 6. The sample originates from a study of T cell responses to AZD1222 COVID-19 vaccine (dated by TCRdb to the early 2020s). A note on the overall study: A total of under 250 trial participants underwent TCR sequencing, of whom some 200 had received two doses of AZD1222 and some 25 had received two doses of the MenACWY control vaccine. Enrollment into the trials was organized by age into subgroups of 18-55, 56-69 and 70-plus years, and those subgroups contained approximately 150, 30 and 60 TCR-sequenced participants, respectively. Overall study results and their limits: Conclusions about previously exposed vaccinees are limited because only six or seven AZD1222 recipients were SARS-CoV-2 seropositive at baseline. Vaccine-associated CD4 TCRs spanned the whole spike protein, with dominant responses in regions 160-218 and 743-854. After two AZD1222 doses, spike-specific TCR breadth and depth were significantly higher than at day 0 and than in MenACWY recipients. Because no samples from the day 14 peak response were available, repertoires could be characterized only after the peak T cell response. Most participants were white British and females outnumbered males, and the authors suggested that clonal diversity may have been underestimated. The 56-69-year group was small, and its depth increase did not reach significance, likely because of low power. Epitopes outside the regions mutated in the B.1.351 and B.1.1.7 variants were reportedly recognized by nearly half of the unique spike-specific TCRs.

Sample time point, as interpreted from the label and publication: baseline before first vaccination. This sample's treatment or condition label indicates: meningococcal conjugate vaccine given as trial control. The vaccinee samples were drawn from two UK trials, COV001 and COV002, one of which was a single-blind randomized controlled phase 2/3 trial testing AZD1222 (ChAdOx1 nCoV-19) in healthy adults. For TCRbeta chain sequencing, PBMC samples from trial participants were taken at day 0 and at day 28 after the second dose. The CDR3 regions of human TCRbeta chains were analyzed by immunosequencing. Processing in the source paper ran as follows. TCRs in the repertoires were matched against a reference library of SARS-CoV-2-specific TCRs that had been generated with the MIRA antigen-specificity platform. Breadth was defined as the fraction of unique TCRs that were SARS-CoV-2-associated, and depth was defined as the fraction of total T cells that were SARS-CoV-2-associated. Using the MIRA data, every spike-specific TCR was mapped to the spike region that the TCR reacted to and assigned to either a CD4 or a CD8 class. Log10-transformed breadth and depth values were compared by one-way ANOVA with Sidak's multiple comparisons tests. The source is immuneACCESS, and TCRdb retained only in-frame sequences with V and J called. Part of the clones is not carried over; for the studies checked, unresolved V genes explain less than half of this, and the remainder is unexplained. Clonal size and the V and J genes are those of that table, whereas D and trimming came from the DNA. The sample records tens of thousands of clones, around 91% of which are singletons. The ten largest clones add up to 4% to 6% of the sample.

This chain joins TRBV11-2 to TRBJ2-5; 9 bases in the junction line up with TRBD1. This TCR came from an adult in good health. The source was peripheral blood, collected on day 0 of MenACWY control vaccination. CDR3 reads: CASSLGGQGGYQETQYF. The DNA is TGTGCCAGCAGCTTAGGGGGACAGGGCGGGTACCAAGAGACCCAGTACTTC.